The T cell receptor (beta chain) described here comes from a study of CD8 T cell repertoires and HIV-1 epitope variants. Study overall: Each of Twenty-five Gag and Nef epitope peptides stimulated a separate culture. Epitopes were three Gag families plus Nef HW9 and YT9. Points from the study as a whole: Roughly nine antigen-specific TCR beta clonotypes were found; more than five seemed cross-reactive to variants.

TCRdb keeps only in-frame clones here, not all; method: immunoSEQ multiplex PCR. In the table there are about 1,800 clones, around 70% of which are singletons. Points on this clone: Its target is not known.

This CDR3 has 17 amino acids. V was trimmed by 6 bases and J by 3 bases, leaving 18 bases between them. Germline-derived CDR1 and CDR2 are MNHEY and SMNVEV (reference sequence). This clonotype was sampled from a male donor with HIV. This sequence joins TRBV27 and TRBJ2-6; tentatively, D is TRBD1 (6 bases). Sequences were obtained from cultured CD8+ T cells derived from PBMCs. The chain's CDR3 is CASRSLVGAFGANVLTF. In nucleotides, the CDR3 is TGTGCCAGCAGATCTCTTGTGGGGGCCTTTGGGGCCAACGTCCTGACTTTC.